This T cell receptor (beta chain) was sequenced for a study of blood T cells in healthy people across ages. Study-level results: TCR beta diversity, measured per million T cells, fell in a roughly linear way with age.

The CDR3 covers 16 residues. The germline V gene has CDR1 MNHNY and CDR2 SVGAGI (reference sequence). The V gene lost 6 bases and the J gene lost 3 bases, with 18 bases spanning the gap. For this clonotype: What it recognizes is unknown.

Together with a sample-barcoded 5' primer, a J-beta primer mix was included in a second PCR lasting about 7 to 11 cycles. The template-switch adaptor was a 5' adaptor with 12 random nucleotides. It tagged each cDNA molecule. TCRdb used MiXCR to reprocess the 5' RACE reads, holding one entry per CDR3 protein. The table includes hundreds of thousands of distinct CDR3 sequences, around three fifths detected once. Each of the donors had roughly 9.1 milliliters of peripheral blood drawn into EDTA-treated Vacutainer tubes. Isolation yielded PBMCs, at least 7 million per sample, in every case. This sequence joins TRBV6-6 and TRBJ2-1, with D perhaps assigned TRBD1 or TRBD2 (6 bases each). The TCR comes from a man between 60 and 75 years old in good health. The sequencing sample was made of blood. CDR3 bases: TGTGCCAGCAGCAGATCGGGGGACATGGGCTACAATGAGCAGTTCTTC. Its translation is CASSRSGDMGYNEQFF.